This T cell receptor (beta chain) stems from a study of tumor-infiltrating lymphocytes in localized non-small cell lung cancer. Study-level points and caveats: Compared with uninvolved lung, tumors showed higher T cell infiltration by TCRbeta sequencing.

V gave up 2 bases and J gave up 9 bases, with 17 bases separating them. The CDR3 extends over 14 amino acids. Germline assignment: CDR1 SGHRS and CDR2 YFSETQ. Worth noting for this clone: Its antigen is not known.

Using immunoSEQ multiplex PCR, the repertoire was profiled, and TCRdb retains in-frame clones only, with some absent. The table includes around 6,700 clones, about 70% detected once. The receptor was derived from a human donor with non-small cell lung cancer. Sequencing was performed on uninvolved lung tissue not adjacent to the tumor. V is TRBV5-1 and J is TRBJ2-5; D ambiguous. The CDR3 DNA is TGCGCCAGCAGCTTAGGCGTCCGCTTGGTTCCCCAGTACTTC. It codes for CASSLGVRLVPQYF.